This T cell receptor (beta chain) is from a study of T cells in Graves' hyperthyroidism and ophthalmopathy (dated by TCRdb to the late 2010s). Context from the whole study: Peripheral blood samples were taken at the time of initial diagnosis, prior to any treatment. The 95 to 100 discovery patients were randomly divided into training and test sets at a 7:3 ratio. TCR V-J signatures able to tell the groups apart were searched for in a discovery cohort of 100 or so patients, of whom roughly 42 had Graves' ophthalmopathy and around 57 had stable Graves' hyperthyroidism. Following sampling, methimazole starting at 30 mg daily was given to hyperthyroidism patients, and high-dose intravenous methylprednisolone was given to ophthalmopathy patients. The study also compared thyroid tissue and blood T-cell repertoires from five or six Graves' hyperthyroidism patients. An independent validation cohort of around 19 hyperthyroidism patients and roughly 16 patients who later progressed to ophthalmopathy tested prospective prediction of ophthalmopathy. TCR Vbeta CDR3 sequencing of fewer than 150 peripheral blood samples (over 40 ophthalmopathy, 70 to 85 hyperthyroidism and around 17 progressor patients) is reported in the paper.

A word on this clonotype: The clone's antigen remains unknown. It has no much larger one-base neighbor in the sample; base qualities were not kept.

Results the study describes overall, beyond this receptor: During validation, the model predicted progression to ophthalmopathy a median of around 7 months ahead of onset, with almost 71% sensitivity and around 73% specificity. Blood samples also contained most of the expanded thyroid clonotypes (frequency above 0.001), which suggests that blood repertoires may reflect thyroid immune responses. No statistical method was used to fix the sample size in advance, and group allocation was not hidden from the investigators. A 13 V-J signature model separated ophthalmopathy from stable hyperthyroidism, with about 90% sensitivity and 81.08% specificity in cross-validation and 80%/75% in testing.

Amplification of TCR beta CDR3 regions was carried out from RNA transcripts. The first round of RT-PCR for the TCR CDR3 was performed with the HTBI primer set and the Qiagen OneStep RT-PCR kit. The libraries were constructed in a second round of multiplex PCR and then size-selected and purified. Sequencing of the libraries was done on an Illumina HiSeq2000 using paired-end 100 bp reads. The source study handled its data this way. Raw data were processed with SOAPnuke, discarding reads with adapters, uncalled bases, mean Phred below 15, or no exact constant-primer or identifier match. High-quality paired reads were merged with COPE v1.2.5, and unique nucleotide sequences were defined as clonotypes. Clonotypes were aligned to IMGT TRBV, TRBD and TRBJ reference segments using MiTCR v1.1. The analysis included only V-J combinations with a frequency above 0.0001, which together covered around 99% of the repertoires. The TCS score was defined as the ratio of F50 (clonal expansion) to E x V (chaos), calculated using BLOSUM62-based TCRdist between CDR3 peptides within each V-J. Welch's t-statistics and random forest reduced roughly 540 V-J features to 10 to 15, which were used in a naive Bayes classifier (R e1071). TCRdb reran the public reads through fastp at Q25 and MiXCR, keeping productive beta chains. Each entry merges the rows of one CDR3 protein and shows their most common DNA and genes. TCRdb, not the original authors, processed these V and J calls. The sample includes approximately 590,000 distinct CDR3 sequences, with about 15% observed a single time. The ten top clones hold less than 9.5% of the sample.

Stable Graves' hyperthyroidism was defined as no progression to ophthalmopathy during 18 months of follow-up. Hyperthyroidism patients were newly diagnosed, with disease duration under 2 months, and aged 18 to 65 years. Patients with uncontrolled infections, other autoimmune diseases, pregnancy or lactation were excluded. Clinical symptoms, serum thyroxine and TRAb, thyroid ultrasound, and orbital computed tomography formed the basis for the diagnoses. Ficoll-Paque density gradient centrifugation was used to isolate PBMCs from under 11 ml of fresh peripheral blood. Total RNA was extracted with Trizol reagent, and quality was checked on an Agilent 2100 Bioanalyzer. Trimming takes 0 bases from V and 3 bases from J, and the germline ends sit 13 bases apart. The germline V gene gives CDR1 as SGDLS and CDR2 as YYNGEE. Including cysteine and phenylalanine, the CDR3 has 15 amino acids. Only the CDR3 DNA is retained, 45 bases long and in frame from the first base.

The clonotype originates from a woman in her 30s with Graves' hyperthyroidism. The sequence links TRBV9 to TRBJ2-7; perhaps TRBD2 is the D gene, with 5 bases matching. Material for sequencing was blood. For the CDR3, the sequence is CASSVAGGPIYEQYF. The sequence in DNA is TGTGCCAGCAGCGTAGCTGGAGGACCTATCTACGAGCAGTACTTC.